These 7 T cell receptor beta chains were sequenced from one sample in a study of blood T cell repertoires in COVID-19. Sequenced by immunoSEQ multiplex PCR; TCRdb stores in-frame clones only, minus some. Of some 61,000 clones listed, 70% to 90% are singletons. The sequenced material came from peripheral blood. These receptors came from a man younger than 45 with acute or convalescent COVID-19.

The chain is built from TRBV19 and TRBJ2-2; no reliable D call. The germline gives CDR1 LNHDA, CDR2 SQIVND (reference sequence). The V gene lost 6 bases and the J gene lost 4 bases, with 9 bases spanning the gap. This CDR3 contains 13 residues. This CDR3 is CASRIRRTGELFF. CDR3 coding DNA: TGTGCCAGTAGAATACGTCGCACCGGGGAGCTGTTTTTT.

This clone appeared a few times. The V call is TRBV3-1 (or the pseudogene TRBV3-2), the J call TRBJ2-7, with 8 bases fitting TRBD1. This CDR3 contains 13 residues. Germline V CDR1 and CDR2: LGHDT, YNNKEL (reference sequence). Germline trimming cut 1 base from V and 4 bases from J; bases unmatched to any gene: 0. The CDR3 DNA reads TGTGCCAGCAGCCAAGGGACAGGGTACGAGCAGTACTTC. Translation gives CASSQGTGYEQYF.

This chain connects TRBV3-1 (or the pseudogene TRBV3-2) to TRBJ1-4; D is uncertain. V gave up 5 bases and J gave up 11 bases, with 12 bases separating them. The CDR3 consists of 12 residues. The germline V gene has CDR1 LGHDT and CDR2 YNNKEL (reference sequence). The CDR3 bases are TGTGCCAGCAGCAAAGGTGCCGGGAAACTGTTTTTT. Amino acid sequence: CASSKGAGKLFF.

The CDR3 spells CASSRTSGSTDTQYF. For the CDR3, the DNA is TGTGCCAGCAGCCGGACTAGCGGAAGCACAGATACGCAGTATTTT. This chain links TRBV28 with TRBJ2-3; 10 positions match TRBD2. From germline, CDR1 is MDHEN and CDR2 SYDVKM. The ends lost 6 bases at V and 0 bases at J; junction bases unmatched: 3. There are 15 residues in the CDR3.

CDR3 residues: CASSLSSYNEQFF. In DNA form, the CDR3 reads TGTGCCAGCAGTCTTAGCTCCTACAATGAGCAGTTCTTC. The chain combines TRBV6-2 or TRBV6-3 with TRBJ2-1; no clear D. The germline V gene encodes CDR1 MNHEY and CDR2 SVGEGT. V lost 5 bases, J lost 0 bases, and 5 bases lay in between. The CDR3 totals 13 residues.

This clone was recorded once. This chain joins TRBV7-9 and TRBJ2-1; 9 bases agree with TRBD2. The ends lost 5 bases at V and 6 bases at J; junction bases unmatched: 5. This CDR3 comprises 14 residues. From germline, CDR1 is SEHNR and CDR2 FQNEAQ (reference sequence). The CDR3 is CASSRSGSINEQFF. In nucleotides, the CDR3 is TGTGCCAGCAGCCGTAGCGGGAGTATCAATGAGCAGTTCTTC.

This clone was detected a few times. V is TRBV19 and J is TRBJ1-2; 7 bases fit TRBD1. The CDR3 runs to 13 residues. The germline V gene encodes CDR1 LNHDA and CDR2 SQIVND (reference sequence). Germline trimming cut 6 bases from V and 5 bases from J; bases unmatched to any gene: 6. The CDR3 loop reads CASSPSDRYGYTF. CDR3 sequence (DNA): TGTGCCAGTAGCCCCTCGGACAGGTATGGCTACACCTTC. Drawing the rest from reference TRBV19 and TRBJ1-2, the complete variable domain is DGGITQSPKYLFRKEGQNVTLSCEQNLNHDAMYWYRQDPGQGLRLIYYSQIVNDFQKGDIAEGYSVSREKKESFPLTVTSAQKNPTAFYLCASSPSDRYGYTFGSGTRLTVV.